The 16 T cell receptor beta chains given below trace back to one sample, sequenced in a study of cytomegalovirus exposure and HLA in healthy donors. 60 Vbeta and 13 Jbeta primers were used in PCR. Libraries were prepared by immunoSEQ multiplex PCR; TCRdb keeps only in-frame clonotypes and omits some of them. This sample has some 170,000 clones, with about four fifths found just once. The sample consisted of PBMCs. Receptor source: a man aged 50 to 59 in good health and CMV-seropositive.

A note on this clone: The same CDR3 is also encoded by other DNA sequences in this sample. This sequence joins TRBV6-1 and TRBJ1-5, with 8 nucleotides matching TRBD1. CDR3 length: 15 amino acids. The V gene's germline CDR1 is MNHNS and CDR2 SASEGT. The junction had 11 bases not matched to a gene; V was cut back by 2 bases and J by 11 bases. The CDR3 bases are TGTGCCAGCAGTGAATCCCAGGGGGCGAAAGGGTCCCAGCATTTT. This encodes CASSESQGAKGSQHF.

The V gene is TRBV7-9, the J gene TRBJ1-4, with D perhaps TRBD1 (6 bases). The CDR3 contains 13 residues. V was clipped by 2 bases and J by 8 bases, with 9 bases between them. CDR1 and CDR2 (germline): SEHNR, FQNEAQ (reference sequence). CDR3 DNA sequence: TGTGCCAGCAGCTTAACAGGGAGCGAAAAACTGTTTTTT. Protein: CASSLTGSEKLFF.

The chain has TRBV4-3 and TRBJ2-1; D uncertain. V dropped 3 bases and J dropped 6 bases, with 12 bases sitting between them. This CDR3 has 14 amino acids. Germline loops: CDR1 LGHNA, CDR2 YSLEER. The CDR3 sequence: CASSQSPRSNEQFF. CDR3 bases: TGCGCCAGCAGCCAGAGCCCCAGGTCCAATGAGCAGTTCTTC.

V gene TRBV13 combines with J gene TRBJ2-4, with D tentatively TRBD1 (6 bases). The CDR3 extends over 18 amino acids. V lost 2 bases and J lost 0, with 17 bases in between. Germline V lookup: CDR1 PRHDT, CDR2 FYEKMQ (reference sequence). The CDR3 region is CASSLRQDRPLAKNIQYF. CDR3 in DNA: TGTGCCAGCAGCTTACGACAGGATCGACCACTAGCCAAAAACATTCAGTACTTC.

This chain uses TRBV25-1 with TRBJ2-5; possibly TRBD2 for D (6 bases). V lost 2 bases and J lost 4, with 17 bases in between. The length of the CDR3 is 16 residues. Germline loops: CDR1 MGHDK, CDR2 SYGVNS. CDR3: CASSERFGGVTETQYF. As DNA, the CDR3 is TGTGCCAGCAGTGAAAGGTTTGGAGGGGTGACAGAGACCCAGTACTTC.

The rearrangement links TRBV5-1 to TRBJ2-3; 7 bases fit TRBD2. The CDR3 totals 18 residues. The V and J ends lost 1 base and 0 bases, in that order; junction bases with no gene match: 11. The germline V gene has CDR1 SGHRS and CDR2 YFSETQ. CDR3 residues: CASSLRTRSPFSTDTQYF. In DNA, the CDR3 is TGCGCCAGCAGCTTGAGGACTAGGAGCCCGTTTAGCACAGATACGCAGTATTTT.

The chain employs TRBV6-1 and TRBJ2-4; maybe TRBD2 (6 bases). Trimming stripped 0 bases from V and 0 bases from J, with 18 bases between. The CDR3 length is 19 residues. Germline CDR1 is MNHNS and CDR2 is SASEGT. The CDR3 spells CASSEAGMEGKGAKNIQYF. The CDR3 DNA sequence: TGTGCCAGCAGTGAAGCGGGGATGGAGGGCAAGGGAGCCAAAAACATTCAGTACTTC.

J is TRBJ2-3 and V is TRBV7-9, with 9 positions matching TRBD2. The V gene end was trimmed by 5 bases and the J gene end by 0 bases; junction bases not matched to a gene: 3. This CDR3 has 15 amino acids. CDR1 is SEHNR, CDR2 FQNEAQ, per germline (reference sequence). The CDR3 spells CASSIGTSSTDTQYF. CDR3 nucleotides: TGTGCCAGCAGCATCGGGACTAGCAGCACAGATACGCAGTATTTT.

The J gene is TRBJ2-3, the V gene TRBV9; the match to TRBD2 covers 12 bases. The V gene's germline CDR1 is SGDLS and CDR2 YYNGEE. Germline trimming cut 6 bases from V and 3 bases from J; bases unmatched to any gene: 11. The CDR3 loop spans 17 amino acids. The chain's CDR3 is CASTPGTSGRLTDTQYF. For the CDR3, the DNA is TGTGCCAGCACTCCAGGAACTAGCGGGAGGTTGACAGATACGCAGTATTTT.

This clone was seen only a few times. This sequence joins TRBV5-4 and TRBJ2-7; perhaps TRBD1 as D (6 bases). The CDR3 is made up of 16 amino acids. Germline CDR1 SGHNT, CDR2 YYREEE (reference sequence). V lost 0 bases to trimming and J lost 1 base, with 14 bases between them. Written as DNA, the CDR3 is TGTGCCAGCAGCTTGGCCTTCGGGACAAGATCCTACGAGCAGTACTTC. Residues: CASSLAFGTRSYEQYF.

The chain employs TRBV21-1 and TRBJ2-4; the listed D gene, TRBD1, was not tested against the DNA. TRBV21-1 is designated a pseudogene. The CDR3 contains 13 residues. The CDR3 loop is CASSHRDRGIQYF. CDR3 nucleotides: TGTGCCAGCAGCCACCGGGACAGGGGAATTCAGTACTTC.

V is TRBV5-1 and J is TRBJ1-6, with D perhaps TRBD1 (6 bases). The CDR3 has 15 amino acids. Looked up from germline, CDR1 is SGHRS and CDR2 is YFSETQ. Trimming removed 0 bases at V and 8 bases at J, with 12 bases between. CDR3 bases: TGCGCCAGCAGCTTGGTCCCAGGGGTGGATTCACCCCTCCACTTT. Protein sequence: CASSLVPGVDSPLHF.

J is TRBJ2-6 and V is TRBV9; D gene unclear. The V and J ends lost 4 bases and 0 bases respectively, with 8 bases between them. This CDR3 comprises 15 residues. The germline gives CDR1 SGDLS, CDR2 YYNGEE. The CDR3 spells CASSPVNSGANVLTF. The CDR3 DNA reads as TGTGCCAGCAGCCCCGTAAACTCTGGGGCCAACGTCCTGACTTTC.

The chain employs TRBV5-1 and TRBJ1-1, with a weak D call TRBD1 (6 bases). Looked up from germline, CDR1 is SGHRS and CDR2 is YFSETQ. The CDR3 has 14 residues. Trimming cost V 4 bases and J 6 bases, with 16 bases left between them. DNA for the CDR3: TGCGCCAGCAGCCCTACAGGGTGGGCGGCTGAAGCTTTCTTT. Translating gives CASSPTGWAAEAFF.

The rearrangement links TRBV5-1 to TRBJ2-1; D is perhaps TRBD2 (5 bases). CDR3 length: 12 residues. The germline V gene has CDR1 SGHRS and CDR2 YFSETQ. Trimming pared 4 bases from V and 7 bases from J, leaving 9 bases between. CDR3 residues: CASSPGSNEQFF. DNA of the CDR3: TGCGCCAGCAGCCCGGGATCTAATGAGCAGTTCTTC.

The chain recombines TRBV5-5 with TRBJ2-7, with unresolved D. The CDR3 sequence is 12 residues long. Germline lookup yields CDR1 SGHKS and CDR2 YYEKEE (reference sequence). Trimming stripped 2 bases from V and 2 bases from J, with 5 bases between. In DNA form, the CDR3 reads TGTGCCAGCAGCTTTTCAGCCTACGAGCAGTACTTC. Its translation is CASSFSAYEQYF.